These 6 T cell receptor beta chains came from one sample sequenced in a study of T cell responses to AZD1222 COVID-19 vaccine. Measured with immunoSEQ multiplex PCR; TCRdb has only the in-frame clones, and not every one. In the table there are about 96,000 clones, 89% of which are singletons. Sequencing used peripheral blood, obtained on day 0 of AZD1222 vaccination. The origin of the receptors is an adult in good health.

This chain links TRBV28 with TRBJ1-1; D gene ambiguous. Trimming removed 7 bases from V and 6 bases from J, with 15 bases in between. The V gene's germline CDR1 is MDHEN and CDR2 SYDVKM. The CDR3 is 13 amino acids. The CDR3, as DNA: TGTGCCAGCACTGGCGACGGGAGGGCTGAAGCTTTCTTT. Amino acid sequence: CASTGDGRAEAFF.

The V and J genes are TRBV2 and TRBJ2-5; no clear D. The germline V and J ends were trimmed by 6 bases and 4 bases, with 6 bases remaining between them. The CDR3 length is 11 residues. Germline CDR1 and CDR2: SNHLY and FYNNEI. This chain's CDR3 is CASRITETQYF. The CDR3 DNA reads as TGTGCCAGCAGAATTACAGAGACCCAGTACTTC.

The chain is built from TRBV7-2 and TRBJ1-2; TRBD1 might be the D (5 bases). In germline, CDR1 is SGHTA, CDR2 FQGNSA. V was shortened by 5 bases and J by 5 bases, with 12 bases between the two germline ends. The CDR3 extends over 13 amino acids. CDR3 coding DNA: TGTGCCAGCAGCGTAGACAGAACTTATGGCTACACCTTC. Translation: CASSVDRTYGYTF. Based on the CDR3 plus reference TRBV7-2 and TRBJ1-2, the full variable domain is GAGVSQSPSNKVTEKGKDVELRCDPISGHTALYWYRQSLGQGLEFLIYFQGNSAPDKSGLPSDRFSAERTGGSVSTLTIQRTQQEDSAVYLCASSVDRTYGYTFGSGTRLTVV.

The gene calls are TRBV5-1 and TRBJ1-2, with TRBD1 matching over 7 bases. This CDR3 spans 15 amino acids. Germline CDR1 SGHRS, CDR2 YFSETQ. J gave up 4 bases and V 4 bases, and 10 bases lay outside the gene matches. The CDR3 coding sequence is TGCGCCAGCAGCATACAGGGACAGAGATTCTATGGCTACACCTTC. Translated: CASSIQGQRFYGYTF.

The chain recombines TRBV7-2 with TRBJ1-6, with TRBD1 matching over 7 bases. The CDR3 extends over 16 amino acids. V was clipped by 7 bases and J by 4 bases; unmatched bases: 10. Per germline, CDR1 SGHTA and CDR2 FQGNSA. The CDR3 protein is CASNDYRDRYNSPLHF. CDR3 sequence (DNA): TGTGCCAGCAACGACTACCGGGACAGATATAATTCACCCCTCCACTTT.

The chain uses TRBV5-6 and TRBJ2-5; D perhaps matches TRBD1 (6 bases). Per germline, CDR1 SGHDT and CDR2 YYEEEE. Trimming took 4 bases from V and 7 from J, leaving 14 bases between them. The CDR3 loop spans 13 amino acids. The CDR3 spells CASSNGQSGTQYF. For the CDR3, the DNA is TGTGCCAGCAGCAACGGACAGTCCGGGACCCAGTACTTC.